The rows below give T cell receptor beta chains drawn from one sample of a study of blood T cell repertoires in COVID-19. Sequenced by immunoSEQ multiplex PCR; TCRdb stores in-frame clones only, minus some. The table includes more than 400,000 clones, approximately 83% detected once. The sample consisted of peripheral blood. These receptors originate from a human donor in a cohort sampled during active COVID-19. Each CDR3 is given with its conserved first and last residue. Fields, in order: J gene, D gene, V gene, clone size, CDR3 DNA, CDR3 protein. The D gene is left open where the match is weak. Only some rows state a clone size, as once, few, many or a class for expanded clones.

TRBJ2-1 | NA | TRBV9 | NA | TGTGCCAGCAGCGTACAGGGGCAATACAATGAGCAGTTCTTC | CASSVQGQYNEQFF
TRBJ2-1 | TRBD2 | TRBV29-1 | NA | TGCAGCGTTGGTGTCGGGACTAGCCCTTACAATGAGCAGTTCTTC | CSVGVGTSPYNEQFF
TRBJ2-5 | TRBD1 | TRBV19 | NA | TGTGCCAGTAGTATGATTTTGGACAGGGGGCAAGAGACCCAGTACTTC | CASSMILDRGQETQYF
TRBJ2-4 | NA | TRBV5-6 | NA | TGTGCCAGCAGCCCCCGGAGGGCCAGCGCCAAAAACATTCAGTACTTC | CASSPRRASAKNIQYF
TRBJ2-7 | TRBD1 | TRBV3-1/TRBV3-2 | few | TGTGCCAGCAGCGCCCGGGACAGGGATAAGAAGCAGTACTTC | CASSARDRDKKQYF
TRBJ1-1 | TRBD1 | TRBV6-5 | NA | TGTGCCAGCAGGGAGACAGGGTACACTGAAGCTTTCTTT | CASRETGYTEAFF
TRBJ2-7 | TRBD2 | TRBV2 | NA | TGTGCCAGCAGTGAGGCTAGCGGTTACTCCTACGAGCAGTACTTC | CASSEASGYSYEQYF
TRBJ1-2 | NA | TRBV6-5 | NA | TGTGCCAGCAGTTACGCGGACTATGGCTACACCTTC | CASSYADYGYTF
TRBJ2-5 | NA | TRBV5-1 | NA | TGCGCCAGCAGCCTTGGGACATTAGGACAAGAGACCCAGTACTTC | CASSLGTLGQETQYF
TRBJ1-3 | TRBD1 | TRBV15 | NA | TGTGCCACCAGCCGGGACAGTCCCTCTGGAAACACCATATATTTT | CATSRDSPSGNTIYF
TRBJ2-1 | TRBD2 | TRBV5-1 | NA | TGCGCCAGCAGCCGGCGGGGGGATGAGCAGTTCTTC | CASSRRGDEQFF
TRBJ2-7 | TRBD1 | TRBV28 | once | TGTGCCAGCAGTTTGCCCGGGACAGGGGTGGCCTACGAGCAGTACTTC | CASSLPGTGVAYEQYF
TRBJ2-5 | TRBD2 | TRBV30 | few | TGTGCCTGGAGTGTACGGGGGAGGGTTGGCCAAGAGACCCAGTACTTC | CAWSVRGRVGQETQYF
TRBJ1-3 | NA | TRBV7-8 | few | TGTGCCAGCAGCTTAGTGCACAGGGGAAACACCATATATTTT | CASSLVHRGNTIYF